What follows describes a single T cell receptor (beta chain). Under the authors' procedure: Reference gene primers were amplified, and this amplification served to estimate nucleated cell counts. Sequencing was performed with immunoSEQ multiplex PCR; in TCRdb, only in-frame clones are kept and a portion is missing. The V and J calls and the clone size are those of that table, but D and trimming were determined from the DNA. The table records about 260,000 clones, 70% to 90% of them present only once. The sample belongs to a study of blood T cell repertoires in COVID-19. Study context: Sources were T cells, B-cell-depleted T cells, or PBMCs; the material itself was cDNA or gDNA.

The TCR sequence derives from a woman aged 50 to 60 with acute or convalescent COVID-19. Sequencing input: peripheral blood.

The CDR3 region is CATSDPGQENTGELFF. The CDR3 DNA sequence: TGTGCCACCAGTGACCCTGGACAGGAGAACACCGGGGAGCTGTTTTTT. The chain carries TRBV24-1 and TRBJ2-2; 7 bases map to TRBD1. The CDR3 length is 16 residues. With 4 bases clipped from V and 1 base from J, the junction kept 5 bases outside the gene matches. Germline CDR1 is KGHDR and CDR2 is SFDVKD.